This T cell receptor beta chain was retrieved from a study of shared clonotypes between healthy human individuals. Germline V gene sequence: CDR1 GTSNPN, CDR2 SVGIG (reference sequence). The CDR3 has 17 amino acids. Trimming removed 0 bases from V and 3 bases from J, with 18 bases in between. Sequencing used immunoSEQ multiplex PCR; TCRdb keeps in-frame clones, though not all of them. The data show 1,400,000 or so clones, roughly 98.5% seen once. Sequencing was carried out using naive CD4+ T cells sorted from blood. Subset denoted: CD45RA+ positively selected. The chain recombines TRBV30 with TRBJ2-1; a weak D match, TRBD2 (5 bases). This clonotype originated in a man in his thirties or forties in good health. This CDR3 is CAWSVGLGEAFYNEQFF. The CDR3 DNA follows: TGTGCCTGGAGTGTAGGGTTGGGAGAAGCCTTCTACAATGAGCAGTTCTTC.